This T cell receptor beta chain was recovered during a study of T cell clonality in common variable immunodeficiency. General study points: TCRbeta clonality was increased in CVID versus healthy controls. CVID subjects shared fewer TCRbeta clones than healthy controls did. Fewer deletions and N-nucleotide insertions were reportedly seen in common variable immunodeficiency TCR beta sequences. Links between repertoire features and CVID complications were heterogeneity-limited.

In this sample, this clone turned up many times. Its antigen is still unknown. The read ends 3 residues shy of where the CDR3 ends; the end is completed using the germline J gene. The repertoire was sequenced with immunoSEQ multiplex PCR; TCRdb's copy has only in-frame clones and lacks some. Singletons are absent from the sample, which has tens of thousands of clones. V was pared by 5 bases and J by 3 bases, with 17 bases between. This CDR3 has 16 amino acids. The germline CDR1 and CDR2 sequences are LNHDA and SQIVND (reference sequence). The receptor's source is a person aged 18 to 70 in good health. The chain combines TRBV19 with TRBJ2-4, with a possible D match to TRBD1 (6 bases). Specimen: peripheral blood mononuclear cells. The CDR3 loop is CASSLWAPDSKNIQYF. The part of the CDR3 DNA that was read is TGTGCCAGTAGTCTATGGGCGCCGGACAGCAAAAACATT. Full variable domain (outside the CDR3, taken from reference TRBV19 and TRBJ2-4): DGGITQSPKYLFRKEGQNVTLSCEQNLNHDAMYWYRQDPGQGLRLIYYSQIVNDFQKGDIAEGYSVSREKKESFPLTVTSAQKNPTAFYLCASSLWAPDSKNIQYFGAGTRLSVL.